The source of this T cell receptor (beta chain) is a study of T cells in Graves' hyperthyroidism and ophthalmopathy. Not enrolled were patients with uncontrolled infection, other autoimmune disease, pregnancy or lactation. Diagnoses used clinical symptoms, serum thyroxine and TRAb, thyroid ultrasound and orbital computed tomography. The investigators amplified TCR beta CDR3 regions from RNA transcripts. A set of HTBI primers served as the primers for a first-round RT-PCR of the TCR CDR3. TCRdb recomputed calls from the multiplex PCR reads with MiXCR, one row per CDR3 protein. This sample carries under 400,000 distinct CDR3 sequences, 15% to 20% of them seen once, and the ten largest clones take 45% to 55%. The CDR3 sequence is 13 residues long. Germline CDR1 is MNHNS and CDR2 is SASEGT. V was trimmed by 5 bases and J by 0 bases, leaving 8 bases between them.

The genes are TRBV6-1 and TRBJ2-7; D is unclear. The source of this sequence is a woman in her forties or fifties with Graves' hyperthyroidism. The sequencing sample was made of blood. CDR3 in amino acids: CASSQGPSYEQYV. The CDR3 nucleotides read TGTGCCAGCAGTCAAGGGCCCTCCTACGAGCAGTACGTC.